This TCR beta chain is drawn from a study of cytomegalovirus exposure and HLA in healthy donors. To note about this clone: As yet, its antigen is unknown.

Germline V gene lookup returns CDR1 LNHDA and CDR2 SQIVND (reference sequence). This CDR3 contains 15 residues. V lost 4 bases and J lost 1; bases outside the gene matches: 5. Findings and caveats of the study: In a later analysis, most CMV-associated TCR beta chains appeared HLA-restricted. Later findings reportedly placed an Asian-associated ancestry cluster below the approximately 670-donor mean for N-insertions. Most TCR beta V segments were productive about 87% or about 30% of the time in an earlier analysis.

Primers for the PCR totalled 60 Vbeta and 13 Jbeta. Assay used: immunoSEQ multiplex PCR; TCRdb lists only in-frame clones, some missing. The ten top clones account for 7% to 8.5%, within a sample of 35,000 to 45,000 clones. Sequencing was performed on PBMCs. The chain uses TRBV19 and TRBJ1-2; TRBD1 matches 8 bases. The receptor's source is a male donor in good health and CMV-seronegative. The CDR3 coding sequence is TGTGCCAGTAGTAGCGACAGGGGACTTAACTATGGCTACACCTTC. This codes for CASSSDRGLNYGYTF. Drawing the rest from reference TRBV19 and TRBJ1-2, the complete variable domain is DGGITQSPKYLFRKEGQNVTLSCEQNLNHDAMYWYRQDPGQGLRLIYYSQIVNDFQKGDIAEGYSVSREKKESFPLTVTSAQKNPTAFYLCASSSDRGLNYGYTFGSGTRLTVV.